One sample yielded the 27 T cell receptor beta chains listed below, sequenced in a study of T cell responses to AZD1222 COVID-19 vaccine. Some clones are missing from TCRdb's copy, which holds only in-frame ones; the method was immunoSEQ multiplex PCR. The sample shows about 140,000 clones, 90% of them seen only once. Sequencing used peripheral blood, obtained 28 days after the second AZD1222 dose. All receptors come from an adult who received the AZD1222 COVID-19 vaccine.

This clone was found once. The gene calls are TRBV5-1 and TRBJ1-6; TRBD1 might be the D (5 bases). Germline V gives CDR1 SGHRS, CDR2 YFSETQ. CDR3 length: 12 amino acids. With 5 bases removed from V and 9 bases from J, the gap between germline ends came to 9 bases. CDR3 nucleotides: TGCGCCAGCAGAGGGGAGGGTTCACCCCTCCACTTT. The encoded protein is CASRGEGSPLHF.

In its sample, this clone was seen many times. The V call is TRBV2, the J call TRBJ1-3; TRBD1 is a possible D gene (5 bases). V was trimmed by 1 base and J by 4 bases, leaving 8 bases between them. The CDR3 extends over 14 amino acids. Germline V lookup: CDR1 SNHLY, CDR2 FYNNEI. The CDR3 DNA sequence: TGTGCCAGCAGTGAAGGGGGGAAGGGAAACACCATATATTTT. Translated: CASSEGGKGNTIYF.

The gene calls are TRBV2 and TRBJ2-5; the match to TRBD1 covers 7 bases. The germline CDR1 and CDR2 sequences are SNHLY and FYNNEI. The junction had 4 bases not matched to a gene; V was cut back by 6 bases and J by 0 bases. The CDR3 has 14 amino acids. As DNA, the CDR3 is TGTGCCAGCAGGGACAGGACCTACCAAGAGACCCAGTACTTC. Its protein is CASRDRTYQETQYF.

The chain's CDR3 is CASRIQGSVDGYTF. The CDR3 nucleotides are TGTGCCAGCAGGATACAGGGGTCGGTCGATGGCTACACCTTC. The rearrangement uses TRBV2 and TRBJ1-2, with 7 nucleotides matching TRBD1. The V segment lost 6 bases and the J segment 6 bases; nucleotides outside the gene matches: 10. The germline V gene encodes CDR1 SNHLY and CDR2 FYNNEI. The CDR3 totals 14 residues.

The chain links TRBV6-6 to TRBJ1-1; 9 positions agree with TRBD1. V dropped 5 bases and J dropped 5; count of bases not matched to a gene: 6. The CDR3 has 14 amino acids. Germline values: CDR1 MNHNY, CDR2 SVGAGI (reference sequence). The CDR3 DNA follows: TGTGCCAGCAGTCTCCGGGACAGGGAAACTGAAGCTTTCTTT. Translating gives CASSLRDRETEAFF.

The chain combines TRBV19 with TRBJ1-5; perhaps TRBD1 as D (6 bases). Germline values: CDR1 LNHDA, CDR2 SQIVND (reference sequence). The CDR3 spans 15 residues. V was cut by 5 bases and J by 12 bases, with 23 bases left in between. The CDR3 bases are TGTGCCAGTAGTTTAGGGGACACCGGAGGGTCAGGCCAGCATTTT. Amino acid sequence: CASSLGDTGGSGQHF.

The CDR3 loop is CASISRANSPLHF. The CDR3 coding sequence is TGTGCCAGCATTAGCAGGGCCAATTCACCCCTCCACTTT. The chain links TRBV6-5 to TRBJ1-6, with D maybe TRBD1 (5 bases). Germline V gene data show CDR1 as MNHEY and CDR2 as SVGAGI. The V end lost 7 bases, the J end lost 7 bases, and 11 bases lay between the germline ends. The CDR3 is 13 amino acids.

The CDR3: CAISHPQGAGTGELFF. CDR3 nucleotide sequence: TGTGCCATCAGCCACCCCCAAGGGGCTGGCACCGGGGAGCTGTTTTTT. This chain connects TRBV10-3 to TRBJ2-2; perhaps TRBD1 as D (5 bases). This CDR3 comprises 16 residues. Germline V gene lookup returns CDR1 ENHRY and CDR2 SYGVKD. Trimming left V 6 bases short and J 4 bases short, with 18 bases between.

DNA for the CDR3: TGTGCCAGCAGCCAGAGGGGGGGGGTGTTTGGCGAAAAACTGTTTTTT. Residues: CASSQRGGVFGEKLFF. The V call is TRBV7-2, the J call TRBJ1-4, with D perhaps matching TRBD1 (6 bases). Germline V CDR1 and CDR2: SGHTA, FQGNSA. The CDR3 covers 16 residues. Trimming left V 5 bases short and J 8 bases short, with 21 bases between.

Turning to this clone: Within the sample, other DNA sequences also encode this same CDR3. The rearrangement uses TRBV28 and TRBJ1-6; 8 bases fit TRBD1. The CDR3 is made up of 16 amino acids. Germline trimming cut 6 bases from V and 9 bases from J; bases unmatched to any gene: 13. In germline, CDR1 is MDHEN, CDR2 SYDVKM. The CDR3 DNA reads TGTGCCAGCAGACCCTCCCAGGGGGCCAGGGGTTCACCCCTCCACTTT. Protein sequence: CASRPSQGARGSPLHF.

The sample holds one count of this clone. V and J are TRBV29-1 and TRBJ1-2; D gene unclear. The CDR3 is 12 amino acids. V was shortened by 3 bases and J by 7 bases, with 12 bases between the two germline ends. CDR1 is SQVTM and CDR2 is ANQGSEA in the germline V gene. The CDR3 region has the DNA TGCAGCGTTGACAAGGGATCTGCTGGCTACACCTTC. Encoded protein: CSVDKGSAGYTF. Complete variable domain (other parts from reference TRBV29-1 and TRBJ1-2): SAVISQKPSRDICQRGTSLTIQCQVDSQVTMMFWYRQQPGQSLTLIATANQGSEATYESGFVIDKFPISRPNLTFSTLTVSNMSPEDSSIYLCSVDKGSAGYTFGSGTRLTVV.

The V and J genes are TRBV19 and TRBJ2-3, with 9 bases that match TRBD2. The junction had 4 bases not matched to a gene; V was cut back by 9 bases and J by 3 bases. The CDR3 runs 13 residues. Per the germline V gene, CDR1 is LNHDA and CDR2 is SQIVND (reference sequence). The CDR3, as DNA: TGTGCCAGCTCTAGCGGGGCTACAGATACGCAGTATTTT. It codes for CASSSGATDTQYF.

The chain links TRBV28 to TRBJ1-2; no reliable D call. The germline gives CDR1 MDHEN, CDR2 SYDVKM. This CDR3 has 12 residues. The V end was cut by 5 bases, the J end by 5 bases, with 9 bases between. CDR3: CASSEPRYGYTF. For the CDR3, the DNA is TGTGCCAGCAGTGAACCCCGTTATGGCTACACCTTC.

This sequence joins TRBV2 and TRBJ2-5; the match to TRBD1 covers 8 bases. This CDR3 is built from 14 residues. Germline lookup yields CDR1 SNHLY and CDR2 FYNNEI. The ends lost 5 bases at V and 5 bases at J; junction bases unmatched: 7. DNA for the CDR3: TGTGCCAGCAGTTCGATGACAGGGGAGGAGACCCAGTACTTC. This codes for CASSSMTGEETQYF.

The rearrangement links TRBV19 to TRBJ1-2; a weak D match, TRBD1 (5 bases). CDR1 and CDR2 (germline): LNHDA, SQIVND (reference sequence). The CDR3 is 15 residues long. The ends were cut back, 6 bases at V and 7 bases at J, with 21 bases in the middle. CDR3: CASRWGLGESSGYTF. The CDR3 DNA reads TGTGCCAGTAGGTGGGGGTTAGGGGAGTCCTCTGGCTACACCTTC. Complete variable domain (other parts from reference TRBV19 and TRBJ1-2): DGGITQSPKYLFRKEGQNVTLSCEQNLNHDAMYWYRQDPGQGLRLIYYSQIVNDFQKGDIAEGYSVSREKKESFPLTVTSAQKNPTAFYLCASRWGLGESSGYTFGSGTRLTVV.

J is TRBJ2-1 and V is TRBV1; the DNA was not compared with TRBD2, the D call given in the table. TRBV1 is assigned pseudogene status. CDR3 length equals 17 residues. This CDR3 reads CTSSQDPSPRSYNEQFF. The CDR3 region has the DNA TGCACCAGCAGCCAAGATCCCAGCCCGAGGTCCTACAATGAGCAGTTCTTC.

The gene calls are TRBV28 and TRBJ2-7; 10 bases match TRBD2. J gave up 7 bases and V 3 bases, and 9 bases lay outside the gene matches. CDR1 MDHEN and CDR2 SYDVKM come from the germline V gene. The CDR3 length is 15 residues. CDR3 loop: CASSFSGRPPGEQYF. In DNA form, the CDR3 reads TGTGCCAGCAGTTTTAGCGGGAGGCCCCCCGGGGAGCAGTACTTC.

The chain has TRBV27 and TRBJ1-3; D uncertain. CDR3 size: 15 residues. Germline-derived CDR1 and CDR2 are MNHEY and SMNVEV (reference sequence). Trimming took off 6 bases at V and 6 bases at J, with 18 bases between the two ends. The CDR3 DNA follows: TGTGCCAGCAGCCCTGGAAACGACAAGGCAAACACCATATATTTT. This sequence encodes CASSPGNDKANTIYF.

CDR3: CASSQGQGANTGELFF. CDR3 sequence (DNA): TGTGCCAGCAGCCAGGGACAGGGTGCGAACACCGGGGAGCTGTTTTTT. The chain links TRBV4-2 to TRBJ2-2; 9 bases align to TRBD1. The CDR3 contains 16 residues. V lost 3 bases and J lost 0; bases outside the gene matches: 2. In germline, CDR1 is LGHNA, CDR2 YNFKEQ.

This chain joins TRBV7-8 and TRBJ2-7, with D maybe TRBD1 (6 bases). CDR3 length: 15 amino acids. Germline V gene data show CDR1 as SGHVS and CDR2 as FQNEAQ. V lost 1 base to trimming and J lost 0 bases, with 10 bases between them. CDR3 loop: CASSLGGGSSYEQYF. CDR3 coding DNA: TGTGCCAGCAGCTTAGGAGGGGGAAGCTCCTACGAGCAGTACTTC.

The J gene is TRBJ1-5, the V gene TRBV15; possible D gene TRBD1, 6 bases. This CDR3 spans 15 amino acids. Trimming cost V 3 bases and J 6 bases, with 15 bases left between them. Germline V CDR1 and CDR2: LNHNV, YYDKDF (reference sequence). The CDR3 nucleotides read TGTGCCACCAGCAGTTCTACAGAGGGGGGTCAGCCCCAGCATTTT. Residues: CATSSSTEGGQPQHF. The full variable domain, completed using reference TRBV15 and TRBJ1-5, is DAMVIQNPRYQVTQFGKPVTLSCSQTLNHNVMYWYQQKSSQAPKLLFHYYDKDFNNEADTPDNFQSRRPNTSFCFLDIRSPGLGDTAMYLCATSSSTEGGQPQHFGDGTRLSIL.

This clone turned up a few times. This chain uses TRBV6-5 with TRBJ2-7; 10 positions match TRBD1. CDR3 length: 15 residues. V shed 2 bases and J 2 bases; nucleotides not matched to a gene: 3. The germline gives CDR1 MNHEY, CDR2 SVGAGI. This chain's CDR3 is CASSYAGQGAYEQYF. Here the CDR3 DNA reads TGTGCCAGCAGTTACGCCGGACAGGGGGCCTACGAGCAGTACTTC.

The J gene is TRBJ2-5, the V gene TRBV28; D remains ambiguous. In germline, CDR1 is MDHEN, CDR2 SYDVKM. The V end was cut by 2 bases, the J end by 2 bases, with 9 bases between. The CDR3 totals 14 residues. The DNA for the CDR3 is TGTGCCAGCAGTTTACCAGGCCTTCAAGAGACCCAGTACTTC. It codes for CASSLPGLQETQYF.

The rearrangement links TRBV2 to TRBJ1-4, with D perhaps matching TRBD1 (5 bases). Germline loops: CDR1 SNHLY, CDR2 FYNNEI. The CDR3 extends over 14 amino acids. V lost 6 bases to trimming and J lost 7 bases, with 15 bases between them. The CDR3 DNA reads as TGTGCCAGCAGAGCCCAGGGTGTGAGTGAAAAACTGTTTTTT. This gives the protein CASRAQGVSEKLFF.

The chain employs TRBV5-6 and TRBJ2-2; 7 bases line up with TRBD1. The junction had 9 bases not matched to a gene; V was cut back by 4 bases and J by 0 bases. The germline gives CDR1 SGHDT, CDR2 YYEEEE. The CDR3 totals 17 residues. DNA for the CDR3: TGTGCCAGCAGCAAACGACAGGGCGGAGCGAACACCGGGGAGCTGTTTTTT. As protein: CASSKRQGGANTGELFF.

The J gene is TRBJ1-1, the V gene TRBV18; D is possibly TRBD1 (6 bases). From germline, CDR1 is KGHSH and CDR2 LQKENI. This CDR3 has 15 residues. V was pared by 2 bases and J by 5 bases, with 15 bases between. In DNA, the CDR3 is TGTGCCAGCTCACCAAAGCCCCAGGGACAAACTGAAGCTTTCTTT. Translation gives CASSPKPQGQTEAFF.

The chain is built from TRBV18 and TRBJ1-2, with 12 bases fitting TRBD1. The ends lost 3 bases at V and 7 bases at J; junction bases unmatched: 6. Germline assignment: CDR1 KGHSH and CDR2 LQKENI. The CDR3 is made up of 15 amino acids. The DNA for the CDR3 is TGTGCCAGCTCACCGCCGGGACAGGGGGCTAGTGGCTACACCTTC. This encodes CASSPPGQGASGYTF.